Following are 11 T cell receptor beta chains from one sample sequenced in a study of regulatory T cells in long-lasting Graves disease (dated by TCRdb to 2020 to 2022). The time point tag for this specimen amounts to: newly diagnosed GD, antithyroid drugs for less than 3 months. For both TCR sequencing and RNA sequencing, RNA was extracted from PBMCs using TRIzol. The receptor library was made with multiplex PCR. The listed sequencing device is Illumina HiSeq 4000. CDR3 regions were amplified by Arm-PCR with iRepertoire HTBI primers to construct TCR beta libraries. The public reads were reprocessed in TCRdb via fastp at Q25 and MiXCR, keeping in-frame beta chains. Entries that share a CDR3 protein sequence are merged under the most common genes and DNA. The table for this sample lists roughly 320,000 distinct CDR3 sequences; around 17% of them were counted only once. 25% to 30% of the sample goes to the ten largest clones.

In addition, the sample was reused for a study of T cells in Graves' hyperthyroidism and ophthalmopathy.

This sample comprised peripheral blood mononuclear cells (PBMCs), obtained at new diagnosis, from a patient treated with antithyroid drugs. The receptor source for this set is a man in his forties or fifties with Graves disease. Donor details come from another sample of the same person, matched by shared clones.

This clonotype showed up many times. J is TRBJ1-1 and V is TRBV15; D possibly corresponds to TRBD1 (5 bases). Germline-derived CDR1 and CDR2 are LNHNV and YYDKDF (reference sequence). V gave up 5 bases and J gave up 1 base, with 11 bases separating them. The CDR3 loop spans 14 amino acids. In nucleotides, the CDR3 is TGTGCCACCAGCTGGGACGGAGGGAACACTGAAGCTTTCTTT. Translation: CATSWDGGNTEAFF.

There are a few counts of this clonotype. CDR3 sequence (DNA): TGTGCCAGCAAGACCACGGGTCAGCCCCAGCATTTT. Its translation: CASKTTGQPQHF. The V call is TRBV27, the J call TRBJ1-5; D gene uncertain. Germline-derived CDR1 and CDR2 are MNHEY and SMNVEV (reference sequence). CDR3 length: 12 residues. The V gene lost 7 bases and the J gene lost 6 bases, with 10 bases spanning the gap.

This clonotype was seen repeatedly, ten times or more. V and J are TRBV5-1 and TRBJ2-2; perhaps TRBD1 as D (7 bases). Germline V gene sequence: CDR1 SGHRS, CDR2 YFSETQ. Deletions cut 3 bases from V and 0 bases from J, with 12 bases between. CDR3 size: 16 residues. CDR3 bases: TGCGCCAGCAGCTCGGCGGGGACAGCGAACACCGGGGAGCTGTTTTTT. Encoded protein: CASSSAGTANTGELFF.

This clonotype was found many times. Written as DNA, the CDR3 is TGTGCCAGCAGTTTAGAGGGCAGGGACAATCAGCCCCAGCATTTT. It codes for CASSLEGRDNQPQHF. The genes are TRBV6-9 and TRBJ1-5; the D gene is possibly TRBD1 (5 bases). The germline V gene has CDR1 MNHGY and CDR2 SVAAGI. Deletions cut 4 bases from V and 3 bases from J, with 13 bases between. The length of the CDR3 is 15 residues.

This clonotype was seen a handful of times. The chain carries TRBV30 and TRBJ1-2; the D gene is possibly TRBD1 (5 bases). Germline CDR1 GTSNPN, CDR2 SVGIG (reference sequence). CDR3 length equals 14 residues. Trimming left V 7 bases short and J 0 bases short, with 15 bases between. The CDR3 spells CASTGTAANYGYTF. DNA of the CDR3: TGTGCCTCCACCGGGACGGCGGCTAACTATGGCTACACCTTC. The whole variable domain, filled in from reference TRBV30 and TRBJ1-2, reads SQTIHQWPATLVQPVGSPLSLECTVEGTSNPNLYWYRQAAGRGLQLLFYSVGIGQISSEVPQNLSASRPQDRQFILSSKKLLLSDSGFYLCASTGTAANYGYTFGSGTRLTVV.

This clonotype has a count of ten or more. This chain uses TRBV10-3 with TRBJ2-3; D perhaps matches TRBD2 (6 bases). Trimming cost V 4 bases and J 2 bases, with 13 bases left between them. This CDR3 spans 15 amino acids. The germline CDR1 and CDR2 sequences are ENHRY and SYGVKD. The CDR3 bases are TGTGCCATCAGTGGAAAACGGGACTTCACAGATACGCAGTATTTT. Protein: CAISGKRDFTDTQYF.

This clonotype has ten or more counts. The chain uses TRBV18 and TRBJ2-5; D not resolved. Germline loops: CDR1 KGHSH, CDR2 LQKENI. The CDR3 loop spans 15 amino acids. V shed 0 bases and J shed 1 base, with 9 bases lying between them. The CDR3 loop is CASSPPLQAQETQYF. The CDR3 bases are TGTGCCAGCTCACCACCGCTTCAGGCCCAAGAGACCCAGTACTTC.

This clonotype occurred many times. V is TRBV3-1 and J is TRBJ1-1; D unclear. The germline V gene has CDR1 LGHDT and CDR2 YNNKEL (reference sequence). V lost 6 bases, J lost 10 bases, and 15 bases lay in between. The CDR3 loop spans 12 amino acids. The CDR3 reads CASSTDSRGAFF. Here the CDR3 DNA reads TGTGCCAGCAGTACTGACTCTAGAGGAGCTTTCTTT.

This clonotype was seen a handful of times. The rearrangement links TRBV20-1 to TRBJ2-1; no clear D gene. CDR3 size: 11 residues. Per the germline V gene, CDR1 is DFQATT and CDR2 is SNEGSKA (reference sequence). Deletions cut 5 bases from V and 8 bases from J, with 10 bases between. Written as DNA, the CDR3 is TGCAGTGCTGCTAGTATCTATGAGCAGTTCTTC. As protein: CSAASIYEQFF.

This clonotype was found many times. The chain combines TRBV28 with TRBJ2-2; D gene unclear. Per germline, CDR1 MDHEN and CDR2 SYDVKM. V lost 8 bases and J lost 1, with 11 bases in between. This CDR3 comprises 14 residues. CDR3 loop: CASRAYMNTGELFF. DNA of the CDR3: TGTGCCAGCCGCGCATACATGAACACCGGGGAGCTGTTTTTT.

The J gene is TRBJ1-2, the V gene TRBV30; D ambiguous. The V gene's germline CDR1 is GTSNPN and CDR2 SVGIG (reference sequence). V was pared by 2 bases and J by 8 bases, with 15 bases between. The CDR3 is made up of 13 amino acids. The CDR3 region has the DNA TGTGCCTGGAGTAGCTTGGCAGATTACGGCTACACCTTC. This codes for CAWSSLADYGYTF. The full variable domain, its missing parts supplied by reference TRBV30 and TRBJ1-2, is SQTIHQWPATLVQPVGSPLSLECTVEGTSNPNLYWYRQAAGRGLQLLFYSVGIGQISSEVPQNLSASRPQDRQFILSSKKLLLSDSGFYLCAWSSLADYGYTFGSGTRLTVV.